Below are 9 T cell receptor beta chains sequenced from a single sample in a study of blood T cell repertoires in COVID-19 (dated by TCRdb to the early 2020s). The method was the immunoSEQ multiplex PCR assay. This immuneACCESS table, as held by TCRdb, lists in-frame sequences with V and J called but not all clones. Of the missing ones, under half trace to an unresolved V gene in checked studies; the others have no known cause. The sample records 60,000 to 75,000 clones, roughly two thirds of which are singletons. Together, the top ten hold over 50% of the sample. The sequencing sample was made of PBMCs or T cells enriched from blood (not recorded which). Every receptor here comes from a woman aged 55-69 years who had been exposed to COVID-19.

The sample holds many counts of this clone. The chain links TRBV2 to TRBJ2-4; possible D gene TRBD2, 5 bases. The V and J ends lost 0 bases and 1 base respectively, with 19 bases between them. The CDR3 is 19 residues long. CDR1 and CDR2 (germline): SNHLY, FYNNEI. The CDR3 sequence is CASSEAGGPGWSAKNIQYF. CDR3 nucleotides: TGTGCCAGCAGTGAAGCTGGCGGACCGGGATGGTCGGCCAAAAACATTCAGTACTTC.

DNA of the CDR3: TGTGCCAGCAGCCGGCAGGGGAGGGAAGCAACTAATGAAAAACTGTTTTTT. Protein product: CASSRQGREATNEKLFF. This sequence joins TRBV5-4 and TRBJ1-4; possibly TRBD1 for D (6 bases). The CDR3 sequence is 17 residues long. Trimming pared 4 bases from V and 0 bases from J, leaving 16 bases between. CDR1 SGHNT and CDR2 YYREEE come from the germline V gene (reference sequence).

There are a few counts of this clone. The chain joins TRBV29-1 to TRBJ2-7; D is possibly TRBD2 (6 bases). CDR1 and CDR2 from the germline V gene are SQVTM and ANQGSEA. There are 13 residues in the CDR3. The V gene lost 6 bases and the J gene lost 6 bases, with 18 bases spanning the gap. DNA of the CDR3: TGCAGCGTCCGTGTAGGAGGAGGGTCCGAGCAGTACTTC. It specifies CSVRVGGGSEQYF.

The chain employs TRBV3-1 (or the pseudogene TRBV3-2) and TRBJ2-7, with TRBD2 matching 7 bases. The CDR3 spans 13 residues. Trimming at V came to 4 bases and at J to 0 bases, leaving 0 bases not matched to a gene. Germline V gene data show CDR1 as LGHDT and CDR2 as YNNKEL (reference sequence). CDR3 nucleotides: TGTGCCAGCAGCCGGACTAGCTCCTACGAGCAGTACTTC. This sequence encodes CASSRTSSYEQYF.

The J gene is TRBJ1-4, the V gene TRBV15; TRBD1 aligns across 9 bases. Looked up from germline, CDR1 is LNHNV and CDR2 is YYDKDF (reference sequence). The CDR3 totals 15 residues. The junction had 3 bases not matched to a gene; V was cut back by 1 base and J by 6 bases. CDR3 in amino acids: CATSRGQGVDEKLFF. DNA for the CDR3: TGTGCCACCAGCAGAGGACAGGGGGTAGATGAAAAACTGTTTTTT.

This clone was seen a handful of times. The chain links TRBV27 to TRBJ2-4, with 12 bases identical to TRBD2. Germline CDR1 is MNHEY and CDR2 is SMNVEV (reference sequence). Unmatched junction bases numbered 12, after V lost 5 bases and J lost 7 bases. This CDR3 spans 17 amino acids. The CDR3 coding sequence is TGTGCCAGCAGTAGGCTCCCTAGCGGGAGGGCCGTTAACATTCAGTACTTC. Its translation: CASSRLPSGRAVNIQYF.

The rearrangement joins TRBV5-1 to TRBJ2-2; perhaps TRBD2 as D (5 bases). Germline lookup yields CDR1 SGHRS and CDR2 YFSETQ. Deletions cut 6 bases from V and 0 bases from J, with 9 bases between. This CDR3 spans 14 amino acids. The CDR3 sequence: CASKHGANTGELFF. The CDR3 DNA reads as TGCGCCAGCAAACACGGGGCGAACACCGGGGAGCTGTTTTTT.

This clone was recorded a few times. The chain links TRBV6-5 to TRBJ1-2; unclear D gene. This CDR3 has 11 residues. Germline-derived CDR1 and CDR2 are MNHEY and SVGAGI. Between the trimmed V and J ends, which lost 5 bases and 5 bases, there was a span of 6 bases. The DNA of the CDR3 is TGTGCCAGCAGTACAACATATGGCTACACCTTC. Protein sequence: CASSTTYGYTF.

This chain joins TRBV5-4 and TRBJ2-5; D possibly corresponds to TRBD1 (5 bases). V lost 2 bases to trimming and J lost 5 bases, with 16 bases between them. CDR1 is SGHNT and CDR2 is YYREEE in the germline V gene (reference sequence). The CDR3 consists of 15 residues. DNA for the CDR3: TGTGCCAGCAGCTTAAGGGGTGACAGTTGGGAGACCCAGTACTTC. It codes for CASSLRGDSWETQYF. The whole variable domain, filled in from reference TRBV5-4 and TRBJ2-5, reads ETGVTQSPTHLIKTRGQQVTLRCSSQSGHNTVSWYQQALGQGPQFIFQYYREEENGRGNFPPRFSGLQFPNYSSELNVNALELDDSALYLCASSLRGDSWETQYFGPGTRLLVL.